Described below is a single TCR beta chain sequence and its context. Its antigen is unidentified. The donor population consisted of healthy HIV-negative adults with no recent acute infections or vaccinations. In the CD4+ fraction, cells were divided into CD45RA+ naive and CD45RA-negative memory subsets. Over several immunoSEQ plates, each subset's genomic DNA was distributed in even portions. The repertoire was sequenced with immunoSEQ multiplex PCR; TCRdb's copy has only in-frame clones and lacks some. Of roughly 1 million clones listed, 70% to 80% are singletons. The data derive from a study of shared clonotypes between healthy human individuals. Study-wide points: The study found lower generation probabilities in non-shared clonotypes than in those shared by all four donors.

The length of the CDR3 is 15 residues. The germline CDR1 and CDR2 sequences are MNHNY and SVGAGI (reference sequence). V gave up 2 bases and J gave up 3 bases, with 8 bases separating them. Sample: memory CD4+ T cells sorted from blood. Specified subset: CD45RA-negative fraction. The chain couples TRBV6-6 to TRBJ2-6, with D possibly matching TRBD1 (6 bases). This clonotype was obtained from a young man in good health. CDR3 loop: CASSYPTGGANVLTF. For the CDR3, the DNA is TGTGCCAGCAGTTACCCGACAGGTGGGGCCAACGTCCTGACTTTC.